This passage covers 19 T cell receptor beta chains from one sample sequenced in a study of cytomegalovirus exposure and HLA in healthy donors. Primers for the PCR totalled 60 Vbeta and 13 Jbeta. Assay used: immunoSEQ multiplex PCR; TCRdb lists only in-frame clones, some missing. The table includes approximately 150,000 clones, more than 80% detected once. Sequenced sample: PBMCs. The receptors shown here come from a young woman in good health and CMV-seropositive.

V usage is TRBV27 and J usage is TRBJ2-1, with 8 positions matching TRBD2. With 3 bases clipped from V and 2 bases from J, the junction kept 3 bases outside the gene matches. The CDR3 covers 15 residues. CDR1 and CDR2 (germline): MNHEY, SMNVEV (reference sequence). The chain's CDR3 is CASSFTGGPYNEQFF. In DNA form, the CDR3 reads TGTGCCAGCAGTTTTACGGGGGGGCCCTACAATGAGCAGTTCTTC.

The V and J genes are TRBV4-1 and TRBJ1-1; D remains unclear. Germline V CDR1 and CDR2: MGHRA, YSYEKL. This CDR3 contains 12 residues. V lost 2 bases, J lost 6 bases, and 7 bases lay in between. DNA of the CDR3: TGCGCCAGCAGCCAACTCAGGTCTGAAGCTTTCTTT. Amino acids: CASSQLRSEAFF.

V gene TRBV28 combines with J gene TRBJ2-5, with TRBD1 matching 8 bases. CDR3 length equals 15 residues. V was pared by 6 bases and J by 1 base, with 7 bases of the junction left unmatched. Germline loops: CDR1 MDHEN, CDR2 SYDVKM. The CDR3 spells CASRTGASRQETQYF. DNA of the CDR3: TGTGCCAGCAGGACAGGGGCGTCCCGCCAAGAGACCCAGTACTTC.

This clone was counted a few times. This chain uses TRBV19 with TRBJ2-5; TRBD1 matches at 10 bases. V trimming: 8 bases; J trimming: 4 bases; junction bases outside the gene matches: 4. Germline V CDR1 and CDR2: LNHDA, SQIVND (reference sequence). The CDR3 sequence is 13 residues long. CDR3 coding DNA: TGTGCCAGTGGGACAGGGGAAGGAGAGACCCAGTACTTC. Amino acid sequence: CASGTGEGETQYF.

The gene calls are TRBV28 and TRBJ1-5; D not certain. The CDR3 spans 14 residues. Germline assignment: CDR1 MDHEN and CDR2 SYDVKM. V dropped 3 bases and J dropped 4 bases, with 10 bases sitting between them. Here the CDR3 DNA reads TGTGCCAGCAGTTTGGCTGCGGAAAATCAGCCCCAGCATTTT. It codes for CASSLAAENQPQHF.

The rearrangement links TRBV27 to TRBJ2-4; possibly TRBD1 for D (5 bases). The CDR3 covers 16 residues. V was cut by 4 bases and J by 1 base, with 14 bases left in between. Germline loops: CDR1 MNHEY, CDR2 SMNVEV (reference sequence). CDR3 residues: CASSCVREVAKNIQYF. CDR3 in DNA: TGTGCCAGCAGTTGCGTCAGGGAAGTGGCCAAAAACATTCAGTACTTC.

The CDR3 is CASSFRGTTEAFF. CDR3 coding DNA: TGTGCCAGCAGCTTCAGGGGGACCACTGAAGCTTTCTTT. The chain recombines TRBV11-1 with TRBJ1-1; 7 nucleotides match TRBD1. This CDR3 has 13 residues. V was clipped by 3 bases and J by 4 bases; unmatched bases: 2. CDR1 is SGHAT and CDR2 is FQDESV in the germline V gene (reference sequence). Full variable domain (outside the CDR3, taken from reference TRBV11-1 and TRBJ1-1): EAEVAQSPRYKITEKSQAVAFWCDPISGHATLYWYRQILGQGPELLVQFQDESVVDDSQLPKDRFSAERLKGVDSTLKIQPAELGDSAMYLCASSFRGTTEAFFGQGTRLTVV.

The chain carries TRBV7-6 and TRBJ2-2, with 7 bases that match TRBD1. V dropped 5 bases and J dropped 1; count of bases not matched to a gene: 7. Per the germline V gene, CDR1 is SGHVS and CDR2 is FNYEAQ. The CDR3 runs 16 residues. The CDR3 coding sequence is TGTGCCAGCAGCCTAGGACAGGCCCTGAACACCGGGGAGCTGTTTTTT. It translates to CASSLGQALNTGELFF.

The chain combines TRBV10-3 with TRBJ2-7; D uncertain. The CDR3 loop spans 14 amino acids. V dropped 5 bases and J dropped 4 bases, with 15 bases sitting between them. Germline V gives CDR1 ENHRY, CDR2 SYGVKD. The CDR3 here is CAISLGIAAYEQYF. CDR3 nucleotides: TGTGCCATCAGTCTGGGCATTGCAGCTTACGAGCAGTACTTC.

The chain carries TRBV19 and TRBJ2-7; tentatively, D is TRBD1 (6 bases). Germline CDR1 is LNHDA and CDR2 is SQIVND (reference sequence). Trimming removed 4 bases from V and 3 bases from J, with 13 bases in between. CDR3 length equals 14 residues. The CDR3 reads CASSRTGTNYEQYF. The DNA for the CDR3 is TGTGCCAGTAGTAGGACCGGGACAAACTACGAGCAGTACTTC. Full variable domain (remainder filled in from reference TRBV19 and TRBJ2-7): DGGITQSPKYLFRKEGQNVTLSCEQNLNHDAMYWYRQDPGQGLRLIYYSQIVNDFQKGDIAEGYSVSREKKESFPLTVTSAQKNPTAFYLCASSRTGTNYEQYFGPGTRLTVT.

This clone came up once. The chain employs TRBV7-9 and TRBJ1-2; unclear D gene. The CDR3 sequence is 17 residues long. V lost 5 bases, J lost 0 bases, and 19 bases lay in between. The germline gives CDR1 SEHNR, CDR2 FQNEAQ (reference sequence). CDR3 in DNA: TGTGCCAGCAGCACTCGGACGCGGGGTGTTTCTAACTATGGCTACACCTTC. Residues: CASSTRTRGVSNYGYTF.

CDR3 coding DNA: TGTGCCAGCAGCCCAGCAGGGAGGATAAACACCATATATTTT. Translating it yields CASSPAGRINTIYF. This rearrangement joins TRBV7-2 to TRBJ1-3; TRBD1 might be the D (5 bases). In germline, CDR1 is SGHTA, CDR2 FQGNSA. V gave up 5 bases and J gave up 6 bases, with 14 bases separating them. The CDR3 contains 14 residues.

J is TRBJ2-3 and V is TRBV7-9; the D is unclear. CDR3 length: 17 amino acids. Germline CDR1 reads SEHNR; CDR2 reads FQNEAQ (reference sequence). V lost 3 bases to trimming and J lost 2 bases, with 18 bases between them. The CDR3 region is CASSLPLFSEDTDTQYF. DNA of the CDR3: TGTGCCAGCAGCTTGCCCTTGTTCTCCGAGGACACAGATACGCAGTATTTT.

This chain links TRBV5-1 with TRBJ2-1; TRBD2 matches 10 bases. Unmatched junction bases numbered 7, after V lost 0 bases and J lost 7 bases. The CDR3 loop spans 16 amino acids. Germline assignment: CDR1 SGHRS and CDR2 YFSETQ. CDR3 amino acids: CASSLEALAGPNEQFF. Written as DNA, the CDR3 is TGCGCCAGCAGCTTGGAGGCACTAGCGGGGCCTAATGAGCAGTTCTTC.

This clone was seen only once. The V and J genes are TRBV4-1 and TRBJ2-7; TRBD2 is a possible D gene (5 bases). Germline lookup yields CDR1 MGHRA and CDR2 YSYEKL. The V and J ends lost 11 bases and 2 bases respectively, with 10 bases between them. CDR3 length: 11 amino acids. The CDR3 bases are TGCGCCGTCGGGGAAGCCTACGAGCAGTACTTC. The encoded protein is CAVGEAYEQYF.

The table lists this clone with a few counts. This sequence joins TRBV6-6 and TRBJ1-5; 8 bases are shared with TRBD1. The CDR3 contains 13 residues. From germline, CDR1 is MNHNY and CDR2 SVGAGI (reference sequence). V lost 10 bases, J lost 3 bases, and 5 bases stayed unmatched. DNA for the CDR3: TGTGCCACCGGACAGGGCAACAATCAGCCCCAGCATTTT. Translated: CATGQGNNQPQHF.

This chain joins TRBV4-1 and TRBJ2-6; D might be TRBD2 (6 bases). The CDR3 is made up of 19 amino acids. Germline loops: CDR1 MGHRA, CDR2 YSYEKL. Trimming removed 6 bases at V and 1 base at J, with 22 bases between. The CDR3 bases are TGCGCCAGCAGGCGCTCCGGAGGGCAGGCCCGATCTGGGGCCAACGTCCTGACTTTC. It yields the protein CASRRSGGQARSGANVLTF.

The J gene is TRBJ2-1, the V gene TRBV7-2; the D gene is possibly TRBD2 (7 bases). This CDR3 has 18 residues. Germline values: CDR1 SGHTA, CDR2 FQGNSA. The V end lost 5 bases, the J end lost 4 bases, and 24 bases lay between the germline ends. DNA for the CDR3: TGTGCCAGCAGCCCACATGGAATTCGGGGGGCCAGGTACAATGAGCAGTTCTTC. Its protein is CASSPHGIRGARYNEQFF.

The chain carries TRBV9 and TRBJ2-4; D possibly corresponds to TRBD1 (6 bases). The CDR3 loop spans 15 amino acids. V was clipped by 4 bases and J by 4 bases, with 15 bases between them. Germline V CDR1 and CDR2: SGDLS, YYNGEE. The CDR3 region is CASSRTGTGKNIQYF. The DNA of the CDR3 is TGTGCCAGCAGCAGAACAGGGACGGGAAAAAACATTCAGTACTTC.